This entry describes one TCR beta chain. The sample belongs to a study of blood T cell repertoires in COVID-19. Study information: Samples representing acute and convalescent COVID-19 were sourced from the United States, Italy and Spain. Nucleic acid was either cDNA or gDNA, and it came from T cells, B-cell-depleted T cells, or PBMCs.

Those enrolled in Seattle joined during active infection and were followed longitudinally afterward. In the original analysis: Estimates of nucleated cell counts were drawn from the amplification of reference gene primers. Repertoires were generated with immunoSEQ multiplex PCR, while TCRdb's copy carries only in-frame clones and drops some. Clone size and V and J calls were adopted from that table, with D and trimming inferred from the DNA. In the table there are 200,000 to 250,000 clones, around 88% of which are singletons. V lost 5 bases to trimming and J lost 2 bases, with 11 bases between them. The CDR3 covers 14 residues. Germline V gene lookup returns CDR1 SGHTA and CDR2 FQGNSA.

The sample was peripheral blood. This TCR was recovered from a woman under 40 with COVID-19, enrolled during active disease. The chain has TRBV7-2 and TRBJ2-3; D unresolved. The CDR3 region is CASSPQADTDTQYF. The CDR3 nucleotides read TGTGCCAGCAGCCCCCAGGCTGACACAGATACGCAGTATTTT.